Sequencing of this T cell receptor (beta chain) was carried out in a study of Ad26.COV2.S vaccination and SARS-CoV-2 variants. From germline, CDR1 is SGHNT and CDR2 YYREEE (reference sequence). Germline trimming cut 4 bases from V and 3 bases from J; bases unmatched to any gene: 5. The CDR3 is made up of 15 amino acids. Some clones are missing from TCRdb's copy, which holds only in-frame ones; the method was immunoSEQ multiplex PCR. The repertoire holds roughly 400,000 clones, about 90% seen once, with around 4.2% in the top ten. Notes on the study in general: Substantial breadth in spike-specific CD8+ and CD4+ T cell responses was reportedly seen after vaccination. Breadth measured for non-spike TCRs was similar across vaccine and placebo recipients.

Treatment defined: around 19 received Ad26.COV2.S at low or high dose, single or two shots; about 5 received placebo; per-sample allocation not given. Sampling was done on day 63 after the first vaccine or placebo injection. Within Boston, the person who donated was an adult of 18-55 years. As its vector, the vaccine had Ad26, which expressed Wuhan-strain SARS-CoV-2 spike. Concerning this clone itself: Antigen unknown.

The sample was peripheral blood, taken in a trial of Ad26.COV2.S vaccine versus placebo. This sequence was found in a person between 18 and 59 years old who received the Ad26.COV2.S COVID-19 vaccine or a placebo. V usage is TRBV5-4 and J usage is TRBJ2-1, with TRBD2 identical over 9 bases. The CDR3 reads CASSPGLANYNEQFF. CDR3 DNA sequence: TGTGCCAGCAGCCCCGGACTAGCGAACTACAATGAGCAGTTCTTC.